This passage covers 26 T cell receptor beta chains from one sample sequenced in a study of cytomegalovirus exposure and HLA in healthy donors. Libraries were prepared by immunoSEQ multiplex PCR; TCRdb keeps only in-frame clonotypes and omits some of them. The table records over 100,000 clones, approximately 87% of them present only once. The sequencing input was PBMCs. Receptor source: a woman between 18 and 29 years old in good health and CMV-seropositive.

The CDR3 coding sequence is TGTGCCTGGGATGTACAGGGGTACGAGCAGTACTTC. Translation: CAWDVQGYEQYF. V gene TRBV30 combines with J gene TRBJ2-7; 7 positions match TRBD1. J gave up 4 bases and V 5 bases, and 5 bases lay outside the gene matches. The CDR3 extends over 12 amino acids. Germline CDR1 and CDR2: GTSNPN and SVGIG (reference sequence).

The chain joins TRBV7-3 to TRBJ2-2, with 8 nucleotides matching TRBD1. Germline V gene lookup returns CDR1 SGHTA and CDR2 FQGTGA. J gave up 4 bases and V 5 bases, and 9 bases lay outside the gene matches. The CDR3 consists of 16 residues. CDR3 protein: CASSPKGQGGTGELFF. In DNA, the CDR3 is TGTGCCAGCAGCCCCAAAGGACAGGGCGGCACCGGGGAGCTGTTTTTT.

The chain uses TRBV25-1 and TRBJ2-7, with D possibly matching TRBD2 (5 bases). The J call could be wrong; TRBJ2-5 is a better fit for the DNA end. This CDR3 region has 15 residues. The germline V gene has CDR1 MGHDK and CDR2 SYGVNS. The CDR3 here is CASRKSRGPRETQYF. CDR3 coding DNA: TGTGCCAGCAGGAAGAGCAGAGGGCCTCGGGAGACCCAGTACTTC.

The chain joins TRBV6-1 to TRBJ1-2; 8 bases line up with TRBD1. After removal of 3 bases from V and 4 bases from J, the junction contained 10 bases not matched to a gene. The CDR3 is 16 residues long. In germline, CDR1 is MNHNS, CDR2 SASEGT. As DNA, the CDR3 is TGTGCCAGCAGTGAGTGGGCAGGGGGCCCGACCTATGGCTACACCTTC. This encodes CASSEWAGGPTYGYTF.

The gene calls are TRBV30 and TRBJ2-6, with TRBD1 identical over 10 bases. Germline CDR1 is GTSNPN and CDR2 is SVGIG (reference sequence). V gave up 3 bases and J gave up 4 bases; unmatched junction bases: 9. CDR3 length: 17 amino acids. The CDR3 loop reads CAWRLLDRGPGANVLTF. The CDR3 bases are TGTGCCTGGAGATTACTCGACAGGGGGCCGGGGGCCAACGTCCTGACTTTC.

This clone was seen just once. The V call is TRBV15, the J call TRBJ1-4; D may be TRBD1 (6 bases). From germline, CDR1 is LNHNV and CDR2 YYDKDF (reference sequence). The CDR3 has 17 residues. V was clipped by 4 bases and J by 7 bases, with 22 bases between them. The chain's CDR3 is CATSIGYRYREGEKLFF. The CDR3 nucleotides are TGTGCCACCAGCATTGGGTATCGGTACAGGGAGGGTGAAAAACTGTTTTTT.

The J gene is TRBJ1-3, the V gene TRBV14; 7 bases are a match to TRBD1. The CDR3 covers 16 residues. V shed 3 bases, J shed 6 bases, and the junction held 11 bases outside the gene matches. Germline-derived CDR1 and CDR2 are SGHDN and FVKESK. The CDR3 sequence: CASSHKTGSFENTIYF. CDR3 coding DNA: TGTGCCAGCAGCCACAAGACAGGGAGTTTTGAAAACACCATATATTTT. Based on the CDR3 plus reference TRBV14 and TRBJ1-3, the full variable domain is EAGVTQFPSHSVIEKGQTVTLRCDPISGHDNLYWYRRVMGKEIKFLLHFVKESKQDESGMPNNRFLAERTGGTYSTLKVQPAELEDSGVYFCASSHKTGSFENTIYFGEGSWLTVV.

CDR3 loop: CASRLATANTEAFF. The CDR3 DNA follows: TGTGCCAGCAGATTGGCTACAGCCAACACTGAAGCTTTCTTT. This rearrangement joins TRBV7-9 to TRBJ1-1; D call uncertain. With 6 bases removed from V and 2 bases from J, the gap between germline ends came to 13 bases. The CDR3 length is 14 residues. CDR1 SEHNR and CDR2 FQNEAQ come from the germline V gene (reference sequence).

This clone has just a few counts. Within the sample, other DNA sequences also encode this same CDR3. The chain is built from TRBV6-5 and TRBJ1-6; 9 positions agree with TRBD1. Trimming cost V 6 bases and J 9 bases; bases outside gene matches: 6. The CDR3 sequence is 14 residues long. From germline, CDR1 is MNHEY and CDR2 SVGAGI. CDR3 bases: TGTGCCAGCAGCCCGGGACAGGGCGGTTCACCCCTCCACTTT. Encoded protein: CASSPGQGGSPLHF.

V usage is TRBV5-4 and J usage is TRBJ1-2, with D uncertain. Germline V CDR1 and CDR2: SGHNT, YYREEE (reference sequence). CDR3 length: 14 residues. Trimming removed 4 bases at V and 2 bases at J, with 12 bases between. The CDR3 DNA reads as TGTGCCAGCAGCCCTGGAGGGCAGAACTATGGCTACACCTTC. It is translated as CASSPGGQNYGYTF.

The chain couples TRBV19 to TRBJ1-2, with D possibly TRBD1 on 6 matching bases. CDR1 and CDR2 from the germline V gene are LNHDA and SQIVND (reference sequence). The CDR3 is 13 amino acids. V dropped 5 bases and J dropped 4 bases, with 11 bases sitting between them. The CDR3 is CASSPRTVYGYTF. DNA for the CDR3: TGTGCCAGTAGTCCCCGGACAGTCTATGGCTACACCTTC.

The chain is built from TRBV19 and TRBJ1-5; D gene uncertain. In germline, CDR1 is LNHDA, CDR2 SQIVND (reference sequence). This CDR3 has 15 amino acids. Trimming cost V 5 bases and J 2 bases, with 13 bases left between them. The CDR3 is CASSSEAPGNQPQHF. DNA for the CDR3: TGTGCCAGTAGTTCAGAGGCGCCGGGCAATCAGCCCCAGCATTTT.

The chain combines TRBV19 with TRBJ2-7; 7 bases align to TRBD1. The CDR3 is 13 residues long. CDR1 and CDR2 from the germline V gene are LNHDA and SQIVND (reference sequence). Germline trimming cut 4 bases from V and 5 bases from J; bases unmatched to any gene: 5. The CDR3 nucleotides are TGTGCCAGTAGTACTAACAGGGGCAACGAGCAGTACTTC. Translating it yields CASSTNRGNEQYF.

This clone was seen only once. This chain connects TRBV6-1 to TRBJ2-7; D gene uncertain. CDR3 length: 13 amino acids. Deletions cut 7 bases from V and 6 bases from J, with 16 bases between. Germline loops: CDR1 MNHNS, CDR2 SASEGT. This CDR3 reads CASKQRQPGEQYF. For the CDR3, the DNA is TGTGCCAGCAAGCAGCGCCAGCCGGGCGAGCAGTACTTC.

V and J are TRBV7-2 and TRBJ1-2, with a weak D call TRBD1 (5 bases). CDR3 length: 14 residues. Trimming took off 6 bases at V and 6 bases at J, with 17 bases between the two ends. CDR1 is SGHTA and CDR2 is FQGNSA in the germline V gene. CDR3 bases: TGTGCCAGCAGTTTGGGGAGGGGCTCTAATGGCTACACCTTC. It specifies CASSLGRGSNGYTF.

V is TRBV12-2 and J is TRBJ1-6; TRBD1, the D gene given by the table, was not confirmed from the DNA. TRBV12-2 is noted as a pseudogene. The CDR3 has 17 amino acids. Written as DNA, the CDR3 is TGTGCAAGTCGCTTACCTAGACAGAAACTACCGAATTCACCCCTCCACTTT. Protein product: CASRLPRQKLPNSPLHF.

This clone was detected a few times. As DNA, the CDR3 is TGTGCCAGTCGGGGGGGGTCGCACGAGCAGTACTTC. It specifies CASRGGSHEQYF. The chain uses TRBV6-5 and TRBJ2-7, with 8 bases fitting TRBD2. J gave up 5 bases and V 9 bases, and 6 bases lay outside the gene matches. The germline CDR1 and CDR2 sequences are MNHEY and SVGAGI. The CDR3 runs 12 residues.

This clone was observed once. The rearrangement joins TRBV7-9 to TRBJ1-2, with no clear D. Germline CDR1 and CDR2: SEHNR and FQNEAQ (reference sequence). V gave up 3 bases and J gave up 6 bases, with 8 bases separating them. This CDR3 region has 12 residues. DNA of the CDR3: TGTGCCAGCAGCTTCGGAGGAGATGGCTACACCTTC. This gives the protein CASSFGGDGYTF. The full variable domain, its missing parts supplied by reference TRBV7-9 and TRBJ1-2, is DTGVSQNPRHKITKRGQNVTFRCDPISEHNRLYWYRQTLGQGPEFLTYFQNEAQLEKSRLLSDRFSAERPKGSFSTLEIQRTEQGDSAMYLCASSFGGDGYTFGSGTRLTVV.

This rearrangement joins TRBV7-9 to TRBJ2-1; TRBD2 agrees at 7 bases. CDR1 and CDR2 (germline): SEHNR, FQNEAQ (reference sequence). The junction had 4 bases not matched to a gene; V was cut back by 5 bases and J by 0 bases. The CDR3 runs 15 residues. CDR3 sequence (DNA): TGTGCCAGCAGCCGGAGCGGGAACTCCTACAATGAGCAGTTCTTC. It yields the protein CASSRSGNSYNEQFF.

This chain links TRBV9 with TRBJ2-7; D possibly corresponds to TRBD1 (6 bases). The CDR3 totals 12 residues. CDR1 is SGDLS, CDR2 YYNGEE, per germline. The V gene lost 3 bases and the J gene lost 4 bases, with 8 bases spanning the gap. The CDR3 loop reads CASSGTGYEQYF. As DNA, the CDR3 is TGTGCCAGCAGCGGTACAGGGTACGAGCAGTACTTC. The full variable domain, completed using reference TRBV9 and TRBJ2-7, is DSGVTQTPKHLITATGQRVTLRCSPRSGDLSVYWYQQSLDQGLQFLIQYYNGEERAKGNILERFSAQQFPDLHSELNLSSLELGDSALYFCASSGTGYEQYFGPGTRLTVT.

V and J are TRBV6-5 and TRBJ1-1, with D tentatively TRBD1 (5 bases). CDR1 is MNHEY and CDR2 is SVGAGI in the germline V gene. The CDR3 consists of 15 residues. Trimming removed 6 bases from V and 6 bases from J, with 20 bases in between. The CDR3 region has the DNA TGTGCCAGCAGCTCCGGGCTGACCTGGGGCGCTGAAGCTTTCTTT. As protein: CASSSGLTWGAEAFF.

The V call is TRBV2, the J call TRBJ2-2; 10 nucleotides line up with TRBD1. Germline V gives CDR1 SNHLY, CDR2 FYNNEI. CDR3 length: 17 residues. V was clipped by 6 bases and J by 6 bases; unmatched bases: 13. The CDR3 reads CASSIRGGQGIPGELFF. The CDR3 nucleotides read TGTGCCAGCAGCATAAGGGGGGGACAGGGGATCCCCGGGGAGCTGTTTTTT. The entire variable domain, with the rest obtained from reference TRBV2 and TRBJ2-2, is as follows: EPEVTQTPSHQVTQMGQEVILRCVPISNHLYFYWYRQILGQKVEFLVSFYNNEISEKSEIFDDQFSVERPDGSNFTLKIRSTKLEDSAMYFCASSIRGGQGIPGELFFGEGSRLTVL.

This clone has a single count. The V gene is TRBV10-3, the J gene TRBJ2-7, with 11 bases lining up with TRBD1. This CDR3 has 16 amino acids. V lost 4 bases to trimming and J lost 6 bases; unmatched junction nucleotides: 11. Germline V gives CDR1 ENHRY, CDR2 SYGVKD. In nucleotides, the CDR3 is TGTGCCATCAGTGCCCTGGCCGGGACAGGGGGTAGCGAGCAGTACTTC. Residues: CAISALAGTGGSEQYF.

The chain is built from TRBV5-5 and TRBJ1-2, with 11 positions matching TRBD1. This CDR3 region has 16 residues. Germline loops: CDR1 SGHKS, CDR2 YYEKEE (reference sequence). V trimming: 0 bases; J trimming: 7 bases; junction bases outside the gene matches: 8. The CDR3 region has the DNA TGTGCCAGCAGCTTGGATGGGGACAGGGGGTTCTCTGGCTACACCTTC. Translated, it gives CASSLDGDRGFSGYTF.

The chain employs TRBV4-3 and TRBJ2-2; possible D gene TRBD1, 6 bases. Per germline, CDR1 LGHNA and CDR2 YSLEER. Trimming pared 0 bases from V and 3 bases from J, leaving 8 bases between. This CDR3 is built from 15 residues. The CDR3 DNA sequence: TGCGCCAGCAGCCAAGATAACAGGGACACCGGGGAGCTGTTTTTT. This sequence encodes CASSQDNRDTGELFF.

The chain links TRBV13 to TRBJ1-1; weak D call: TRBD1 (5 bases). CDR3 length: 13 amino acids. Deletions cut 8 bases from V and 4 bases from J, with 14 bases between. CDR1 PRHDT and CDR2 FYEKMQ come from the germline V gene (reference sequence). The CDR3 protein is CASGNFGGTEAFF. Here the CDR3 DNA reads TGTGCCAGCGGTAATTTCGGGGGCACTGAAGCTTTCTTT.